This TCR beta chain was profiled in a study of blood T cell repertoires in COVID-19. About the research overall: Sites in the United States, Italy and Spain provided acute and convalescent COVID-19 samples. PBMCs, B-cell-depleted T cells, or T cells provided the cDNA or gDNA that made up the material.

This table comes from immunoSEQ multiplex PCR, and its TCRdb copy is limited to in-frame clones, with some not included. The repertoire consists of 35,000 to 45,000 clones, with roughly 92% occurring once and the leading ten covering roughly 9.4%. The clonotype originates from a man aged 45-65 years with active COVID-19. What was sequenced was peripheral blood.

The CDR3 bases are TGTGCCTGGGGCGACAGACAAACTGAAGCTTTCTTT. Its protein product is CAWGDRQTEAFF. The chain links TRBV30 to TRBJ1-1; D perhaps matches TRBD1 (5 bases). The V end lost 5 bases, the J end lost 5 bases, and 12 bases lay between the germline ends. The CDR3 spans 12 residues. In germline, CDR1 is GTSNPN, CDR2 SVGIG (reference sequence).